These 12 T cell receptor beta chains came from one sample sequenced in a study of cytomegalovirus exposure and HLA in healthy donors. 60 Vbeta and 13 Jbeta primers were used in PCR. Data came from immunoSEQ multiplex PCR; TCRdb stores just in-frame clones and leaves some out. This table has some 140,000 clones, approximately 80% appearing once. The specimen was PBMCs. The receptor source for this set is a man under 40 in good health and CMV-seronegative.

V and J are TRBV18 and TRBJ2-7; TRBD2 matches at 12 bases. The CDR3 is 20 residues long. The V and J ends lost 3 bases and 6 bases, in that order; junction bases with no gene match: 21. CDR1 KGHSH and CDR2 LQKENI come from the germline V gene. CDR3 loop: CASSPGYGTSGPEGSSEQYF. The CDR3 region has the DNA TGTGCCAGCTCACCGGGGTACGGGACTAGCGGGCCCGAGGGGAGTTCCGAGCAGTACTTC.

V gene TRBV7-8 combines with J gene TRBJ2-7, with a possible D match to TRBD1 (6 bases). Trimming cost V 0 bases and J 2 bases, with 14 bases left between them. Germline-derived CDR1 and CDR2 are SGHVS and FQNEAQ. The CDR3 has 16 amino acids. The CDR3 is CASSLANAQGTYEQYF. CDR3 sequence (DNA): TGTGCCAGCAGCTTAGCAAATGCACAGGGTACCTACGAGCAGTACTTC. Full variable domain (remainder filled in from reference TRBV7-8 and TRBJ2-7): GAGVSQSPRYKVAKRGQDVALRCDPISGHVSLFWYQQALGQGPEFLTYFQNEAQLDKSGLPSDRFFAERPEGSVSTLKIQRTQQEDSAVYLCASSLANAQGTYEQYFGPGTRLTVT.

This chain uses TRBV6-4 with TRBJ2-3; D uncertain. The germline V gene has CDR1 MRHNA and CDR2 SNTAGT. This CDR3 has 15 residues. Trimming pared 5 bases from V and 7 bases from J, leaving 19 bases between. The CDR3 sequence is CASSLTTQGSNTQYF. For the CDR3, the DNA is TGTGCCAGCAGTTTGACGACTCAAGGTTCGAATACGCAGTATTTT.

The chain recombines TRBV6-6 with TRBJ1-2, with 10 bases identical to TRBD1. The V and J ends lost 2 bases and 8 bases, in that order; junction bases with no gene match: 2. The length of the CDR3 is 13 residues. CDR1 and CDR2 from the germline V gene are MNHNY and SVGAGI (reference sequence). Here the CDR3 DNA reads TGTGCCAGCAGTTACACGACAGGGGGCGGCTACACCTTC. Translated, it gives CASSYTTGGGYTF.

The chain recombines TRBV28 with TRBJ2-7, with D possibly TRBD2 on 5 matching bases. This CDR3 is 11 amino acids long. Between the trimmed V and J ends, which lost 9 bases and 2 bases, there was a span of 8 bases. Looked up from germline, CDR1 is MDHEN and CDR2 is SYDVKM. CDR3 sequence reads: CASRGPYEQYF. CDR3 coding DNA: TGTGCCAGTCGAGGGCCCTACGAGCAGTACTTC.

The chain links TRBV28 to TRBJ1-5, with no clear D. The ends were cut back, 6 bases at V and 6 bases at J, with 21 bases in the middle. The CDR3 extends over 16 amino acids. Germline lookup yields CDR1 MDHEN and CDR2 SYDVKM. The DNA of the CDR3 is TGTGCCAGCAGCCCCCCGTGGAGAACAACGGGTCAGCCCCAGCATTTT. Translating gives CASSPPWRTTGQPQHF. Full variable domain (missing parts from reference TRBV28 and TRBJ1-5): DVKVTQSSRYLVKRTGEKVFLECVQDMDHENMFWYRQDPGLGLRLIYFSYDVKMKEKGDIPEGYSVSREKKERFSLILESASTNQTSMYLCASSPPWRTTGQPQHFGDGTRLSIL.

The V and J genes are TRBV4-2 and TRBJ2-1; 15 positions agree with TRBD2. In germline, CDR1 is LGHNA, CDR2 YNFKEQ. The trim removed 3 bases at V and 7 bases at J, leaving 7 bases unmatched. This CDR3 spans 17 amino acids. CDR3 amino acids: CASSQTGTSGRKNEQFF. The CDR3 region has the DNA TGTGCCAGCAGCCAGACTGGGACTAGCGGGAGGAAGAATGAGCAGTTCTTC.

J is TRBJ2-3 and V is TRBV6-5; TRBD1 matches 9 bases. Germline V gene lookup returns CDR1 MNHEY and CDR2 SVGAGI. With 5 bases clipped from V and 3 bases from J, the junction kept 6 bases outside the gene matches. CDR3 length: 15 amino acids. The CDR3 DNA sequence: TGTGCCAGCAGTAAGGACAGGGGCATAACAGATACGCAGTATTTT. It is translated as CASSKDRGITDTQYF.

The V and J genes are TRBV30 and TRBJ1-1; 8 nucleotides align to TRBD1. This CDR3 is built from 13 residues. Losses at the gene ends were 0 bases for V and 6 bases for J; bases not matched to a gene: 3. Germline assignment: CDR1 GTSNPN and CDR2 SVGIG (reference sequence). The CDR3, as DNA: TGTGCCTGGAGTGTGACAGGGGTCGCTGAAGCTTTCTTT. This sequence encodes CAWSVTGVAEAFF.

V and J are TRBV11-2 and TRBJ1-1; unclear D gene. The CDR3 covers 12 residues. The V end lost 1 base, the J end lost 5 bases, and 5 bases lay between the germline ends. Germline CDR1 is SGHAT and CDR2 is FQNNGV. CDR3 nucleotides: TGTGCCAGCAGCTTAGTACGGACTGAAGCTTTCTTT. Residues: CASSLVRTEAFF.

This clone was seen only a few times. The gene calls are TRBV7-2 and TRBJ1-1, with D possibly being TRBD1 (5 bases). V lost 6 bases to trimming and J lost 11 bases, with 22 bases between them. This CDR3 spans 14 amino acids. From germline, CDR1 is SGHTA and CDR2 FQGNSA. CDR3 sequence (DNA): TGTGCCAGCAGTTCGGCAGGGACTGCGAGTTGGGCTTTCTTT. Encoded protein: CASSSAGTASWAFF.

V is TRBV5-1 and J is TRBJ2-1, with 12 positions matching TRBD2. The germline V gene has CDR1 SGHRS and CDR2 YFSETQ. After removal of 3 bases from V and 4 bases from J, the junction contained 8 bases not matched to a gene. The CDR3 has 17 amino acids. The CDR3 nucleotides read TGCGCCAGCAGCTCCCCAAGACTAGCGGGGGTTTACAATGAGCAGTTCTTC. Amino acid sequence: CASSSPRLAGVYNEQFF.